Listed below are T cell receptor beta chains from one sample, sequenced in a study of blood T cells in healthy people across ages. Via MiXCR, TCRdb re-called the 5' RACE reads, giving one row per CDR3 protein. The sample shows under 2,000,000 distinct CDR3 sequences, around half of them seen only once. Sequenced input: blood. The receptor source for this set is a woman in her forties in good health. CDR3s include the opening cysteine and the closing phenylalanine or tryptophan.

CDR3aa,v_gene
CSAGGRQGTYEQYF,TRBV20-1
CASSSGLAGTGETQYF,TRBV27
CASRNRASTDTQYF,TRBV6-2/TRBV6-3
CSAGGTKNIQYF,TRBV29-1
CASSAEAYGYTF,TRBV9
CASSLGGQETRYF,TRBV12-3/TRBV12-4
CASSLRTSSEAFF,TRBV7-3
CASRATDSNQPQHF,TRBV4-2
CSALAGVYNEQFF,TRBV20-1
CASSLGGRDLPFF,TRBV7-2
CASSPGQGVGEQFF,TRBV5-5
CASSVGPGGSPLHF,TRBV9
CASSLAGQAAYEQYF,TRBV7-2
CASSLSQYSSEQYF,TRBV7-2
CASSHLAKNIQYF,TRBV3-1
CASSETGQGAPYGYTF,TRBV6-5
CSAQGGEGETQYF,TRBV20-1
CASSPDRGDTEAFF,TRBV4-3
CASGDRLVSYEQYF,TRBV2
CASSDIRDYEQFF,TRBV6-1
CASSDPGLDTEAFF,TRBV6-6
CASTRHGTGNNEQFF,TRBV6-5
CASSQEVRGLEGGYTF,TRBV3-1
CAGSSTGGPWEQYF,TRBV6-2/TRBV6-3
CASSLLAGGVSGANVLTF,TRBV27